Listed below are T cell receptor beta chains from one sample, sequenced in a study of T cells after yellow fever vaccination. From the 5' RACE reads, TCRdb called clonotypes with MiXCR, one entry per CDR3 protein. The sample contains tens of thousands of distinct CDR3 sequences, approximately 7.5% of which appear only once. The source was CD8+ T cells sorted from PBMCs, collected on the day of the yellow fever booster vaccination. These receptors were obtained from a man aged 25 to 45 who received the YFV17D yellow fever vaccine. Each CDR3 is given with its conserved first and last residue. The D gene is left open where the match is weak. The size of a clone is reported for some rows only, either as once, few or many, or as a class for expanded clones.

D gene: .; J gene: TRBJ2-3; clone size: many; CDR3 length: 13; V gene: TRBV12-3/TRBV12-4; CDR3 protein: CASRPGITDTQYF; CDR3 DNA: TGTGCCAGCAGGCCCGGCATCACAGATACGCAGTATTTT
D gene: .; J gene: TRBJ2-7; clone size: many; CDR3 length: 15; V gene: TRBV12-3/TRBV12-4; CDR3 protein: CASATIGGWSYEQYF; CDR3 DNA: TGTGCCAGCGCTACTATTGGGGGATGGTCCTACGAGCAGTACTTC
D gene: TRBD2; J gene: TRBJ2-1; clone size: many; CDR3 length: 15; V gene: TRBV7-9; CDR3 protein: CASSLASGSGNEQFF; CDR3 DNA: TGTGCCAGCAGCTTAGCTAGCGGGAGTGGCAATGAGCAGTTCTTC
D gene: .; J gene: TRBJ2-1; clone size: .; CDR3 length: 13; V gene: TRBV6-6; CDR3 protein: CASTLSRGGEQFF; CDR3 DNA: TGTGCCAGCACCCTATCCAGGGGCGGTGAGCAGTTCTTC
D gene: .; J gene: TRBJ2-4; clone size: few; CDR3 length: 13; V gene: TRBV20-1; CDR3 protein: CSAREGFRYIQYF; CDR3 DNA: TGCAGTGCTAGGGAGGGATTTAGGTACATTCAGTACTTC
D gene: .; J gene: TRBJ2-2; clone size: few; CDR3 length: 13; V gene: TRBV29-1; CDR3 protein: CSVELTYPGELFF; CDR3 DNA: TGCAGCGTTGAATTGACCTACCCCGGGGAGCTGTTTTTT
D gene: .; J gene: TRBJ2-7; clone size: .; CDR3 length: 15; V gene: TRBV29-1; CDR3 protein: CSVVPWTEGAYEQYF; CDR3 DNA: TGCAGCGTTGTCCCTTGGACAGAGGGGGCCTACGAGCAGTACTTC
D gene: .; J gene: TRBJ2-1; clone size: few; CDR3 length: 13; V gene: TRBV12-3/TRBV12-4; CDR3 protein: CASSSPSVNEQFF; CDR3 DNA: TGTGCCAGCAGTTCCCCTAGCGTCAATGAGCAGTTCTTC
D gene: .; J gene: TRBJ2-5; clone size: .; CDR3 length: 16; V gene: TRBV27; CDR3 protein: CASSEFSTGYKETQYF; CDR3 DNA: TGTGCCAGCAGTGAGTTCTCGACAGGCTATAAAGAGACCCAGTACTTC
D gene: .; J gene: TRBJ2-5; clone size: few; CDR3 length: 15; V gene: TRBV3-1; CDR3 protein: CASSQEFYHEETQYF; CDR3 DNA: TGTGCCAGCAGCCAAGAATTTTATCATGAGGAGACCCAGTACTTC
D gene: TRBD1; J gene: TRBJ1-4; clone size: .; CDR3 length: 16; V gene: TRBV27; CDR3 protein: CASSLLAGGTNEKLFF; CDR3 DNA: TGTGCCAGCAGTTTATTAGCAGGGGGAACTAATGAAAAACTGTTTTTT
D gene: .; J gene: TRBJ2-7; clone size: many; CDR3 length: 13; V gene: TRBV20-1; CDR3 protein: CSASRWRSYEQYF; CDR3 DNA: TGCAGTGCCAGCAGATGGCGGTCCTACGAGCAGTACTTC
D gene: TRBD1; J gene: TRBJ2-1; clone size: .; CDR3 length: 13; V gene: TRBV6-4; CDR3 protein: CASSPDRGYEQFF; CDR3 DNA: TGTGCCAGCAGTCCCGACAGGGGTTATGAGCAGTTCTTC
D gene: TRBD1; J gene: TRBJ2-5; clone size: many; CDR3 length: 13; V gene: TRBV6-2/TRBV6-3; CDR3 protein: CASSTGERETQYF; CDR3 DNA: TGTGCCAGCAGCACAGGGGAGCGAGAGACCCAGTACTTC
D gene: TRBD2; J gene: TRBJ2-1; clone size: .; CDR3 length: 17; V gene: TRBV2; CDR3 protein: CASSARLAGLKYNEQFF; CDR3 DNA: TGTGCCAGCAGTGCTAGACTAGCGGGACTCAAGTACAATGAGCAGTTCTTC
D gene: TRBD2; J gene: TRBJ2-1; clone size: many; CDR3 length: 14; V gene: TRBV12-3/TRBV12-4; CDR3 protein: CASSSGTSPDEQFF; CDR3 DNA: TGTGCCAGCAGTTCCGGGACTAGTCCTGATGAGCAGTTCTTC
D gene: .; J gene: TRBJ2-7; clone size: .; CDR3 length: 20; V gene: TRBV4-3; CDR3 protein: CASSQDWLPMFGRESYEQYF; CDR3 DNA: TGCGCCAGCAGCCAAGATTGGTTACCTATGTTCGGCCGTGAATCCTACGAGCAGTACTTC
D gene: TRBD1; J gene: TRBJ2-5; clone size: .; CDR3 length: 16; V gene: TRBV7-6; CDR3 protein: CASSRTPGQLKETQYF; CDR3 DNA: TGTGCCAGCAGCCGGACCCCGGGACAGCTCAAGGAGACCCAGTACTTC
D gene: .; J gene: TRBJ2-7; clone size: .; CDR3 length: 12; V gene: TRBV7-2; CDR3 protein: CASSLRYYEQYF; CDR3 DNA: TGTGCCAGCAGCCTCAGGTACTACGAGCAGTACTTC
D gene: TRBD1; J gene: TRBJ2-5; clone size: .; CDR3 length: 15; V gene: TRBV5-1; CDR3 protein: CASSSPPTGSETQYF; CDR3 DNA: TGCGCCAGCAGCTCACCCCCGACAGGGTCGGAGACCCAGTACTTC
D gene: .; J gene: TRBJ2-7; clone size: few; CDR3 length: 14; V gene: TRBV7-9; CDR3 protein: CASSLLDGGYEQYF; CDR3 DNA: TGTGCCAGCAGCCTTTTGGACGGGGGCTACGAGCAGTACTTC
D gene: TRBD2; J gene: TRBJ2-1; clone size: few; CDR3 length: 15; V gene: TRBV13; CDR3 protein: CASSFIAGGEGEQFF; CDR3 DNA: TGTGCCAGCAGCTTCATAGCGGGAGGAGAGGGTGAGCAGTTCTTC
D gene: .; J gene: TRBJ2-5; clone size: .; CDR3 length: 11; V gene: TRBV19; CDR3 protein: CASSIGGTQYF; CDR3 DNA: TGTGCCAGTAGTATAGGCGGGACCCAGTACTTC